The 31 T cell receptor beta chains listed next were all sequenced from one sample in a study of human T cells and chemical hapten exposure. Time point of the sample: patch test 1, 2 weeks after DPC sensitization. Indicated treatment: therapeutic diphenylcyclopropenone sensitization with weekly scalp DPC. TCRdb recomputed calls from the RACE reads with MiXCR, one row per CDR3 protein. Counted here are tens of thousands of distinct CDR3 sequences, 7% to 10% occurring once; the ten biggest clones make up more than 10%. Sample: whole blood, taken in connection with sensitization to the hapten diphenylcyclopropenone (DPC). These receptors were obtained from a woman aged 40 to 49 with alopecia areata. Some clones in this sample may be carry-over from other donors' samples.

J is TRBJ1-1 and V is TRBV4-1, with D uncertain. Trimming pared 1 base from V and 3 bases from J, leaving 9 bases between. CDR1 is MGHRA, CDR2 YSYEKL, per germline. This CDR3 spans 14 amino acids. DNA of the CDR3: TGCGCCAGCAGCCAAGTCTTCTCGGACACTGAAGCTTTCTTT. This sequence encodes CASSQVFSDTEAFF.

This clonotype was detected only a few times. V is TRBV4-1 and J is TRBJ2-7; D is possibly TRBD2 (7 bases). The CDR3 has 15 residues. The V end lost 1 base, the J end lost 3 bases, and 13 bases lay between the germline ends. Germline V lookup: CDR1 MGHRA, CDR2 YSYEKL. CDR3 sequence (DNA): TGCGCCAGCAGCCAAGGGTGGGGGGGCCTCTACGAGCAGTACTTC. It is translated as CASSQGWGGLYEQYF.

The table lists this clonotype with many counts. This rearrangement joins TRBV20-1 to TRBJ2-3, with TRBD2 identical over 10 bases. CDR1 is DFQATT, CDR2 SNEGSKA, per germline (reference sequence). The CDR3 covers 17 residues. The V segment lost 0 bases and the J segment 5 bases; nucleotides outside the gene matches: 11. The CDR3 DNA follows: TGCAGTGCTAGAGATCTCAGGACTAGCGGAGCCCTAGATACGCAGTATTTT. Protein sequence: CSARDLRTSGALDTQYF.

This clonotype was seen at least ten times. V usage is TRBV4-2 and J usage is TRBJ2-1; D is perhaps TRBD1 (6 bases). This CDR3 region has 15 residues. V lost 0 bases and J 6 bases, leaving 12 bases between the germline ends. From germline, CDR1 is LGHNA and CDR2 YNFKEQ. This CDR3 is CASSQDGGSRNEQFF. The CDR3 DNA reads TGTGCCAGCAGCCAAGATGGGGGCAGCCGCAATGAGCAGTTCTTC.

This clonotype came up a few times. The J gene is TRBJ2-1, the V gene TRBV7-8; D not resolved. Trimming cost V 0 bases and J 9 bases, with 12 bases left between them. The CDR3 loop spans 14 amino acids. Germline V gene lookup returns CDR1 SGHVS and CDR2 FQNEAQ. The CDR3 loop is CASSLALRLGEQFF. The CDR3 DNA is TGTGCCAGCAGCTTAGCGCTCAGGTTGGGTGAGCAGTTCTTC.

This clonotype appeared many times. The CDR3: CSVRTRLDTEAFF. CDR3 in DNA: TGCAGTGTGAGGACCCGATTGGACACTGAAGCTTTCTTT. The rearrangement uses TRBV20-1 and TRBJ1-1; D not resolved. The V and J ends lost 7 bases and 3 bases respectively, with 15 bases between them. This CDR3 spans 13 amino acids. CDR1 and CDR2 from the germline V gene are DFQATT and SNEGSKA (reference sequence).

This clonotype has only a few counts. V gene TRBV6-6 combines with J gene TRBJ1-1; TRBD1 is a possible D gene (5 bases). The CDR3 runs 12 residues. The germline gives CDR1 MNHNY, CDR2 SVGAGI (reference sequence). Deletions cut 5 bases from V and 7 bases from J, with 11 bases between. CDR3 loop: CASSTRQFEAFF. In DNA, the CDR3 is TGTGCCAGCAGTACCCGACAGTTTGAAGCTTTCTTT.

The rearrangement links TRBV10-3 to TRBJ2-1; D perhaps matches TRBD2 (5 bases). The germline V and J ends were trimmed by 5 bases and 5 bases, with 10 bases remaining between them. The CDR3 has 13 amino acids. CDR1 and CDR2 (germline): ENHRY, SYGVKD. This CDR3 reads CAISIGGNNEQFF. CDR3 sequence (DNA): TGTGCCATCAGTATTGGAGGAAACAATGAGCAGTTCTTC.

This clonotype occurred a few times. V is TRBV29-1 and J is TRBJ1-1; tentative D call: TRBD1 (5 bases). Germline assignment: CDR1 SQVTM and CDR2 ANQGSEA. The CDR3 is 12 residues long. Trimming cost V 0 bases and J 4 bases, with 6 bases left between them. CDR3: CSVEDTGTEAFF. CDR3 coding DNA: TGCAGCGTTGAAGACACAGGCACTGAAGCTTTCTTT.

The table lists this clonotype with many counts. The chain is built from TRBV2 and TRBJ1-4; 8 nucleotides match TRBD1. The CDR3 length is 12 residues. The V and J ends lost 8 bases and 17 bases, in that order; junction bases with no gene match: 13. Germline CDR1 reads SNHLY; CDR2 reads FYNNEI. The CDR3 region is CASDRGPPPLFF. The CDR3 DNA sequence: TGTGCCAGCGACAGGGGCCCACCCCCTCTCTTTTTT.

Details on this clonotype: Just one base apart from a much larger clone, this may be a read error. This chain connects TRBV10-3 to TRBJ2-7; 9 bases fit TRBD1. The J call is in doubt because the DNA end fits TRBJ2-1 better. This CDR3 contains 16 residues. The germline V gene encodes CDR1 ENHRY and CDR2 SYGVKD. CDR3 residues: CAISESWTGVQDEQFF. Written as DNA, the CDR3 is TGTGCCATCAGTGAGTCTTGGACAGGGGTTCAAGACGAGCAGTTCTTC.

In this sample, this clonotype turned up many times. This chain links TRBV6-6 with TRBJ2-5; 8 bases are a match to TRBD2. Germline loops: CDR1 MNHNY, CDR2 SVGAGI (reference sequence). The CDR3 has 15 residues. V lost 6 bases and J lost 5; bases outside the gene matches: 11. This chain's CDR3 is CASSHTPGGLETQYF. The CDR3, as DNA: TGTGCCAGCAGCCATACCCCGGGGGGGCTGGAGACCCAGTACTTC.

This clonotype was seen at least ten times. This chain's CDR3 is CASSLFGRDYEQYF. In nucleotides, the CDR3 is TGTGCCAGCAGTTTATTTGGCAGGGATTACGAGCAGTACTTC. V and J are TRBV28 and TRBJ2-7, with a tentative D call TRBD1 (5 bases). The CDR3 sequence is 14 residues long. In germline, CDR1 is MDHEN, CDR2 SYDVKM. Trimming left V 1 base short and J 4 bases short, with 11 bases between.

At least ten counts were recorded for this clonotype. The chain recombines TRBV18 with TRBJ2-3, with 10 bases matching TRBD2. CDR1 KGHSH and CDR2 LQKENI come from the germline V gene. The CDR3 is 18 residues long. Trimming cost V 1 base and J 3 bases; bases outside gene matches: 10. The CDR3 DNA reads TGTGCCAGCTCACCACAGGCGGCTAGCGGGAGTAGGACAGATACGCAGTATTTT. It yields the protein CASSPQAASGSRTDTQYF. The whole variable domain, filled in from reference TRBV18 and TRBJ2-3, reads NAGVMQNPRHLVRRRGQEARLRCSPMKGHSHVYWYRQLPEEGLKFMVYLQKENIIDESGMPKERFSAEFPKEGPSILRIQQVVRGDSAAYFCASSPQAASGSRTDTQYFGPGTRLTVL.

The chain joins TRBV7-2 to TRBJ1-1, with D possibly being TRBD1 (6 bases). Germline V gives CDR1 SGHTA, CDR2 FQGNSA. The CDR3 consists of 15 residues. V was pared by 2 bases and J by 2 bases, with 12 bases between. The CDR3, as DNA: TGTGCCAGCAGCTTAACCGGGACAACCAACACTGAAGCTTTCTTT. Residues: CASSLTGTTNTEAFF.

In this sample, this clonotype turned up many times. The chain couples TRBV5-4 to TRBJ2-3, with no clear D. V lost 0 bases and J 0 bases, leaving 11 bases between the germline ends. CDR1 and CDR2 (germline): SGHNT, YYREEE (reference sequence). The CDR3 loop spans 16 amino acids. CDR3 region: CASSLAGQYSTDTQYF. In DNA, the CDR3 is TGTGCCAGCAGCTTGGCCGGCCAGTATAGCACAGATACGCAGTATTTT.

This clonotype came up many times. This rearrangement joins TRBV9 to TRBJ1-3; no definite D call. The CDR3 loop spans 14 amino acids. The V and J ends lost 4 bases and 0 bases respectively, with 8 bases between them. Germline V CDR1 and CDR2: SGDLS, YYNGEE. CDR3 region: CASSPQTSGNTIYF. The CDR3 DNA follows: TGTGCCAGCAGCCCTCAGACCTCTGGAAACACCATATATTTT.

At least ten counts were recorded for this clonotype. The gene calls are TRBV15 and TRBJ1-2, with 7 bases aligning to TRBD1. J gave up 6 bases and V 4 bases, and 20 bases lay outside the gene matches. This CDR3 comprises 18 residues. CDR1 and CDR2 from the germline V gene are LNHNV and YYDKDF (reference sequence). CDR3 protein: CATSMPLETGPITNGYTF. CDR3 nucleotides: TGTGCCACCAGCATGCCCCTGGAGACAGGGCCTATTACTAATGGCTACACCTTC.

The chain couples TRBV5-1 to TRBJ2-1, with D uncertain. Germline V CDR1 and CDR2: SGHRS, YFSETQ. Deletions cut 3 bases from V and 0 bases from J, with 13 bases between. This CDR3 contains 16 residues. The CDR3 protein is CASSSTVLRSYNEQFF. The CDR3 coding sequence is TGCGCCAGCAGCTCCACAGTACTCCGCTCCTACAATGAGCAGTTCTTC.

The table lists this clonotype with many counts. The chain links TRBV5-1 to TRBJ1-5; D is possibly TRBD1 (6 bases). V was pared by 0 bases and J by 3 bases, with 16 bases between. Germline V gene data show CDR1 as SGHRS and CDR2 as YFSETQ. The CDR3 sequence is 17 residues long. CDR3 residues: CASSLGTGSLNNQPQHF. CDR3 DNA sequence: TGCGCCAGCAGCTTGGGTACAGGGTCTTTGAACAATCAGCCCCAGCATTTT.

The chain is built from TRBV20-1 and TRBJ2-3; 11 bases are shared with TRBD2. This CDR3 region has 17 residues. Trimming cost V 0 bases and J 4 bases; bases outside gene matches: 9. Germline CDR1 DFQATT, CDR2 SNEGSKA (reference sequence). In nucleotides, the CDR3 is TGCAGTGCTAGAGATTTAGCGGGGGGGCGTGGGTCAGATACGCAGTATTTT. The encoded protein is CSARDLAGGRGSDTQYF.

This clonotype was found a few times. The DNA of the CDR3 is TGTGCCAGCAGTTTGGTACGGCTGAACACTGAAGCTTTCTTT. It translates to CASSLVRLNTEAFF. This chain joins TRBV12-3 or TRBV12-4 and TRBJ1-1; no firm D call. This CDR3 comprises 14 residues. V was trimmed by 3 bases and J by 0 bases, leaving 8 bases between them.

Points on this clonotype: A single base separates this from a much larger clone, so it may be a read error. This chain uses TRBV7-9 with TRBJ1-1, with D perhaps matching TRBD1 (5 bases). V lost 5 bases, J lost 0 bases, and 10 bases lay in between. CDR3 length: 14 amino acids. Germline V gene data show CDR1 as SEHNR and CDR2 as FQNEAQ (reference sequence). CDR3 loop: CASSAGPLNTEAFF. The DNA of the CDR3 is TGTGCCAGCAGCGCGGGACCGTTGAACACTGAAGCTTTCTTT.

At least ten counts were recorded for this clonotype. The chain has TRBV7-9 and TRBJ1-1, with D hard to call. CDR3 length: 14 amino acids. V was cut by 3 bases and J by 2 bases, with 10 bases left in between. Germline CDR1 is SEHNR and CDR2 is FQNEAQ (reference sequence). The CDR3 nucleotides read TGTGCCAGCAGCTTGGCACAAATTAACACTGAAGCTTTCTTT. This sequence encodes CASSLAQINTEAFF.

This clonotype was detected ten times or more. This chain links TRBV20-1 with TRBJ1-1, with a weak D call TRBD1 (5 bases). V lost 0 bases and J 3 bases, leaving 11 bases between the germline ends. The CDR3 extends over 14 amino acids. Germline lookup yields CDR1 DFQATT and CDR2 SNEGSKA (reference sequence). The chain's CDR3 is CSARDRGGDTEAFF. The CDR3 nucleotides read TGCAGTGCTAGAGATCGCGGAGGGGACACTGAAGCTTTCTTT.

This clonotype was detected a few times. V and J are TRBV20-1 and TRBJ1-2; the D gene is possibly TRBD1 (5 bases). The length of the CDR3 is 15 residues. Trimming removed 0 bases at V and 1 base at J, with 12 bases between. Germline V gives CDR1 DFQATT, CDR2 SNEGSKA (reference sequence). This CDR3 reads CSARDSQGFNYGYTF. CDR3 bases: TGCAGTGCTAGAGATTCCCAGGGATTTAACTATGGCTACACCTTC.

The V gene is TRBV7-2, the J gene TRBJ2-7; TRBD1 agrees at 7 bases. Trimming took 5 bases from V and 4 from J; bases not matched to a gene: 8. Germline CDR1 reads SGHTA; CDR2 reads FQGNSA. The CDR3 sequence is 14 residues long. The CDR3 sequence is CASSPPGQTYEQYF. CDR3 DNA sequence: TGTGCCAGCAGCCCTCCGGGACAGACTTACGAGCAGTACTTC.

The rearrangement joins TRBV2 to TRBJ2-1; D remains unclear. The CDR3 is 12 residues long. V was trimmed by 1 base and J by 9 bases, leaving 7 bases between them. Germline-derived CDR1 and CDR2 are SNHLY and FYNNEI. The CDR3 region is CASSEVLPEQFF. The CDR3 DNA sequence: TGTGCCAGCAGTGAAGTCCTGCCTGAGCAGTTCTTC.

This clonotype was seen many times. The chain has TRBV20-1 and TRBJ2-7, with TRBD1 matching over 8 bases. Germline V gives CDR1 DFQATT, CDR2 SNEGSKA (reference sequence). The CDR3 totals 14 residues. The J segment lost 3 bases and the V segment lost 5 bases, leaving 9 bases of the junction unmatched. The CDR3 sequence is CSARDRGFSYEQYF. CDR3 DNA sequence: TGCAGTGCTCGCGACAGGGGTTTTAGCTACGAGCAGTACTTC.

This clonotype showed up many times. The chain carries TRBV4-1 and TRBJ1-3, with D possibly matching TRBD1 (6 bases). This CDR3 is 14 amino acids long. CDR1 is MGHRA, CDR2 YSYEKL, per germline. V shed 5 bases and J shed 0 bases, with 8 bases lying between them. CDR3 in amino acids: CASSTGHSGNTIYF. The DNA of the CDR3 is TGCGCCAGCAGCACAGGGCACTCTGGAAACACCATATATTTT.

The CDR3 nucleotides are TGTGCCAGCAGCCCGGTCCAACTAGCGAGCACAGATACGCAGTATTTT. This gives the protein CASSPVQLASTDTQYF. V and J are TRBV6-6 and TRBJ2-3; 7 positions agree with TRBD2. This CDR3 has 16 amino acids. Germline V gives CDR1 MNHNY, CDR2 SVGAGI (reference sequence). V was pared by 6 bases and J by 0 bases, with 9 bases of the junction left unmatched.